The clone carrying this TCR beta chain was detected ten times or more. Antigen unknown. Specified time point: patch test 3, about 24 weeks after DPC sensitization. The sample's treatment: therapeutic diphenylcyclopropenone sensitization with weekly scalp DPC. It was unfractionated whole blood from which total RNA was extracted. The CDR3 has 17 amino acids. V was clipped by 1 base and J by 1 base; unmatched bases: 7. Germline lookup yields CDR1 LGHDT and CDR2 YNNKEL (reference sequence). TCRdb re-called the RACE reads through MiXCR, storing one row per CDR3 protein. The repertoire has 38,000 or so distinct CDR3 sequences, over 7.5% of them found once; the top ten carry roughly 25%. The data stem from a study of human T cells and chemical hapten exposure. Study-level points and caveats: The formation of large CDR3 similarity clusters by expanded TCRs significantly exceeded that of controls. PT1 expanded TCR counts correlated positively with patch test score.

V gene TRBV3-1 combines with J gene TRBJ2-5; TRBD2 aligns across 9 bases. The receptor's source is a man aged 50 or older with alopecia areata. Some clones in this sample may be carry-over from other donors' samples. Material: whole blood, obtained in connection with sensitization to the hapten diphenylcyclopropenone (DPC). CDR3 DNA sequence: TGTGCCAGCAGCCAAGGAGTCCTAGCGGGAATCCAAGAGACCCAGTACTTC. Translated: CASSQGVLAGIQETQYF.